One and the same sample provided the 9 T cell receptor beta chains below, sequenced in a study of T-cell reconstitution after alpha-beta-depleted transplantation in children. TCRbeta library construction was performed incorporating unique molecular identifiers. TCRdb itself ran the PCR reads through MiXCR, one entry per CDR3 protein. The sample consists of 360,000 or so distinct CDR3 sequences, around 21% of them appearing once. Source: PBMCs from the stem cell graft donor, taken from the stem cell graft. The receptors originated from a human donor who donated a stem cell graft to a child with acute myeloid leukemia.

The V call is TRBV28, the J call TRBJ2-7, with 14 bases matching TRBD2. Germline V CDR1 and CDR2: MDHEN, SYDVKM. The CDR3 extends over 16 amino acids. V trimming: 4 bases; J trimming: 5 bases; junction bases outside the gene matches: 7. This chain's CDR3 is CASSSGLAGVGHEQYF. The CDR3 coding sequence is TGTGCCAGCAGTTCGGGACTAGCGGGAGTAGGCCACGAGCAGTACTTC.

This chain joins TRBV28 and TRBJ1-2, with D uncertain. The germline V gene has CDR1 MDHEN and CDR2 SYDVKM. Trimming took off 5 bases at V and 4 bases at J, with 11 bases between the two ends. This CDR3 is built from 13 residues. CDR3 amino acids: CASSNPGFYGYTF. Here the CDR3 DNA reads TGTGCCAGCAGTAACCCGGGGTTCTATGGCTACACCTTC.

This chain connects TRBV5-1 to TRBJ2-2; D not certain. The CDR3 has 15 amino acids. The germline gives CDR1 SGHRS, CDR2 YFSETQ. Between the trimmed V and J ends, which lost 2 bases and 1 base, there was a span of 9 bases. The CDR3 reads CASSFFGLNTGELFF. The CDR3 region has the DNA TGCGCCAGCAGCTTTTTCGGGTTGAACACCGGGGAGCTGTTTTTT.

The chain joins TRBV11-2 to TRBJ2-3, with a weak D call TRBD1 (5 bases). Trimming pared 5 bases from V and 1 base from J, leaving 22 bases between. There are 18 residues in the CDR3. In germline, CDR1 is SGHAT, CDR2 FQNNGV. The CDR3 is CASSRNRPRDIGTDTQYF. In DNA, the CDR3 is TGTGCCAGCAGCCGAAACAGGCCCCGAGATATCGGCACAGATACGCAGTATTTT.

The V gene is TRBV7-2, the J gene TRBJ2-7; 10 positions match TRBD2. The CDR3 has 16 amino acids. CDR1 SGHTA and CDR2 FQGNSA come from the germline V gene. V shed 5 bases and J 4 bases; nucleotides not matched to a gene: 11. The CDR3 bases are TGTGCCAGCAGCGAGCAGACTAGCGGGTCCTCTTACGAGCAGTACTTC. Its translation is CASSEQTSGSSYEQYF.

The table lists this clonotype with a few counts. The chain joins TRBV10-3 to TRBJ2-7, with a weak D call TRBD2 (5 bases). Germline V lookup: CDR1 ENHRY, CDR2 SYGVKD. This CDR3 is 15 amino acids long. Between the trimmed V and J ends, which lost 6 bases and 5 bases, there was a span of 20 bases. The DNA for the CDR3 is TGTGCCATCAGCCACCTGGGTGAGGGCCAGGACGAGCAGTACTTC. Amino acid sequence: CAISHLGEGQDEQYF.

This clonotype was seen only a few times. CDR3 sequence (DNA): TGCAGTGCAGAAGCAGGACCGGGACTCGGGGAGCTGTTTTTT. Encoded protein: CSAEAGPGLGELFF. This chain links TRBV20-1 with TRBJ2-2, with D possibly matching TRBD2 (6 bases). Trimming removed 6 bases at V and 7 bases at J, with 18 bases between. Looked up from germline, CDR1 is DFQATT and CDR2 is SNEGSKA (reference sequence). This CDR3 region has 14 residues.

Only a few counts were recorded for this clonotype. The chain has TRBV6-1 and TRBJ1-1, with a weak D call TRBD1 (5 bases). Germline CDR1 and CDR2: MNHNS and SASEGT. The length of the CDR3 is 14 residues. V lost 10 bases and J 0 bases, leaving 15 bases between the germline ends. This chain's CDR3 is CAIKDSPMNTEAFF. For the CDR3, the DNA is TGTGCCATCAAAGACAGCCCAATGAACACTGAAGCTTTCTTT.

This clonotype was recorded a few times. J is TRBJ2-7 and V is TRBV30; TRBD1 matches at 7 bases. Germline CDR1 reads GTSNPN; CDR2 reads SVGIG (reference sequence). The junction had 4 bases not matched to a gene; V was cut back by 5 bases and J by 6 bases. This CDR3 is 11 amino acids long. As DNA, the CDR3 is TGTGCCTGGGGACAGGCTCTCGAGCAGTACTTC. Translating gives CAWGQALEQYF.